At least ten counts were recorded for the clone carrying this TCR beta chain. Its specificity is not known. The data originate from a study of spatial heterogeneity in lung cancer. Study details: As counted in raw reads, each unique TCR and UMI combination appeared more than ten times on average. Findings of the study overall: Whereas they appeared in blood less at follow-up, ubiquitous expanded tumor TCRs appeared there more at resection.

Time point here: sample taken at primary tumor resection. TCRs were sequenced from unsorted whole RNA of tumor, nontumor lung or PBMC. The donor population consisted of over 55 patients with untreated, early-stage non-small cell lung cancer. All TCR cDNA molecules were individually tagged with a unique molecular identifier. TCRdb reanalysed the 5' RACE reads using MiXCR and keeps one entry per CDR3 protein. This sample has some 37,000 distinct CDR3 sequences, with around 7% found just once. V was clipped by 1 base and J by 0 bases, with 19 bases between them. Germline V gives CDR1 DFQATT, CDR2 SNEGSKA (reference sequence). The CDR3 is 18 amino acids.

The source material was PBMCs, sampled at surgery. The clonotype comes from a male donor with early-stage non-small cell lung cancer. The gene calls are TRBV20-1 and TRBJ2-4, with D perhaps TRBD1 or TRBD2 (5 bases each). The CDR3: CSARVQPSTGTAKNIQYF. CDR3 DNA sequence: TGCAGTGCTAGAGTCCAACCTTCAACCGGGACAGCCAAAAACATTCAGTACTTC.